The present entry profiles one T cell receptor beta chain with its context. The specificity of this receptor is unknown. No clone much larger than this one lies a single base away; base qualities are absent. Including the terminal cysteine and phenylalanine, the CDR3 comprises 18 residues. Kept here is only the CDR3 DNA, which spans 54 bases and is read in frame from base 1. As encoded in the germline V gene, CDR1 is SGHAT while CDR2 is FQNNGV. After removal of 0 bases from V and 7 bases from J, the junction retains 8 bases not matched to a gene. These data are taken from a study of control samples from healthy donors and cancer patients (TCRdb year 2020). Libraries were made using the immunoSEQ multiplex PCR assay. TCRdb provides this immuneACCESS table in a form limited to in-frame rearrangements. Some clones are lacking; in checked studies, under half of them reflect an unresolved V gene, and why the rest are absent is not known. The sample table records around 93,000 clones; 92% of these occur just once. Around 2.8% of the sample belongs to the ten largest clones.

The chain uses TRBV11-2 and TRBJ2-2; 13 junctional bases match TRBD2. This TCR was recovered from a human donor in good health. The donor label of this sample is uncertain. Sequences were obtained from blood. The sequenced DNA: TGTGCCAGCAGCTTAGATGGGACTAGCGGGGCGTCATACGGGGAGCTGTTTTTT. It encodes CASSLDGTSGASYGELFF.